Following are 24 T cell receptor beta chains from one sample sequenced in a study of cytomegalovirus exposure and HLA in healthy donors. The PCR contained 60 Vbeta and 13 Jbeta primers. Profiling relied on immunoSEQ multiplex PCR, and the TCRdb table lists in-frame clones only, not all of them. The data hold 150,000 to 200,000 clones, with about three quarters observed a single time. The sample was PBMCs. These receptors originate from a woman in her 40s in good health and CMV-seronegative.

The chain combines TRBV11-3 with TRBJ1-5; D not certain. Germline-derived CDR1 and CDR2 are SGHNT and YENEEA. V gave up 4 bases and J gave up 4 bases, with 8 bases separating them. The CDR3 spans 13 residues. CDR3 in DNA: TGTGCCAGCAGCTCAGACGGGAATCAGCCCCAGCATTTT. This encodes CASSSDGNQPQHF.

CDR3 bases: TGTGCCAGCAGCCCCAGGACAGGGGAAACCGGGGAGCTGTTTTTT. It encodes CASSPRTGETGELFF. The chain employs TRBV5-4 and TRBJ2-2; TRBD1 aligns across 9 bases. Germline V gene sequence: CDR1 SGHNT, CDR2 YYREEE (reference sequence). V gave up 4 bases and J gave up 5 bases; unmatched junction bases: 6. CDR3 size: 15 residues.

The gene calls are TRBV7-9 and TRBJ2-7; D might be TRBD2 (6 bases). Trimming removed 6 bases at V and 3 bases at J, with 18 bases between. This CDR3 is built from 15 residues. Germline V CDR1 and CDR2: SEHNR, FQNEAQ (reference sequence). CDR3 region: CASRYRDSPNYEQYF. CDR3 coding DNA: TGTGCCAGCAGATATCGGGACTCTCCGAACTACGAGCAGTACTTC.

The V and J genes are TRBV6-5 and TRBJ2-5, with 8 bases fitting TRBD2. The germline CDR1 and CDR2 sequences are MNHEY and SVGAGI. The CDR3 has 16 residues. The junction had 3 bases not matched to a gene; V was cut back by 0 bases and J by 0 bases. The CDR3 bases are TGTGCCAGCAGTTACTCCCGCGGGGGGTACCAAGAGACCCAGTACTTC. Translated, it gives CASSYSRGGYQETQYF.

About this clone itself: One junction end disagrees with the germline gene, perhaps due to a read error. The V call is TRBV14, the J call TRBJ1-1, with D possibly being TRBD1 (5 bases). CDR1 is SGHDN and CDR2 is FVKESK in the germline V gene. The CDR3 totals 14 residues. The CDR3 DNA follows: TGTACCAGCCATCCTCCTGGGGGGGGCACTGAAGCTTTCTTT. The encoded protein is CTSHPPGGGTEAFF. Together with reference TRBV14 and TRBJ1-1, the CDR3 gives the full variable domain: EAGVTQFPSHSVIEKGQTVTLRCDPISGHDNLYWYRRVMGKEIKFLLHFVKESKQDESGMPNNRFLAERTGGTYSTLKVQPAELEDSGVYFCTSHPPGGGTEAFFGQGTRLTVV.

The chain has TRBV11-2 and TRBJ1-1, with D possibly being TRBD1 (6 bases). The length of the CDR3 is 13 residues. The V and J ends lost 4 bases and 3 bases respectively, with 9 bases between them. Per the germline V gene, CDR1 is SGHAT and CDR2 is FQNNGV. The CDR3 loop is CASSSQGYTEAFF. CDR3 bases: TGTGCCAGCAGCTCACAGGGCTACACTGAAGCTTTCTTT.

The genes are TRBV2 and TRBJ2-1; D is perhaps TRBD2 (6 bases). Trimming took off 5 bases at V and 7 bases at J, with 15 bases between the two ends. The CDR3 loop spans 14 amino acids. The V gene's germline CDR1 is SNHLY and CDR2 FYNNEI. CDR3 amino acids: CASSYGRIGNEQFF. The CDR3 coding sequence is TGTGCCAGCAGTTACGGGAGAATCGGAAATGAGCAGTTCTTC.

The rearrangement links TRBV6-5 to TRBJ2-3, with 10 bases aligning to TRBD2. Germline V gives CDR1 MNHEY, CDR2 SVGAGI. CDR3 size: 16 residues. V shed 4 bases, J shed 3 bases, and the junction held 7 bases outside the gene matches. CDR3 in DNA: TGTGCCAGCAGTTCCACTAGCGGGGTACGGACAGATACGCAGTATTTT. Its translation: CASSSTSGVRTDTQYF.

The chain is built from TRBV13 and TRBJ2-1; tentatively, D is TRBD2 (6 bases). The CDR3 extends over 16 amino acids. Germline CDR1 PRHDT, CDR2 FYEKMQ (reference sequence). Trimming stripped 8 bases from V and 1 base from J, with 18 bases between. The DNA for the CDR3 is TGTGCCAGCCGTTCGTCCGGGGGAAGGTCCTACAATGAGCAGTTCTTC. Residues: CASRSSGGRSYNEQFF.

There are a few counts of this clone. V and J are TRBV2 and TRBJ1-1; a weak D match, TRBD1 (6 bases). Germline CDR1 and CDR2: SNHLY and FYNNEI. The V end was cut by 6 bases, the J end by 5 bases, with 22 bases between. This CDR3 spans 16 amino acids. The CDR3 protein is CASSAPGGEGGTEAFF. The CDR3, as DNA: TGTGCCAGCAGCGCCCCGGGGGGCGAGGGGGGGACTGAAGCTTTCTTT. The full variable domain, completed using reference TRBV2 and TRBJ1-1, is EPEVTQTPSHQVTQMGQEVILRCVPISNHLYFYWYRQILGQKVEFLVSFYNNEISEKSEIFDDQFSVERPDGSNFTLKIRSTKLEDSAMYFCASSAPGGEGGTEAFFGQGTRLTVV.

The V call is TRBV14, the J call TRBJ2-7, with a weak D call TRBD2 (5 bases). The V end was cut by 0 bases, the J end by 0 bases, with 15 bases between. CDR1 and CDR2 from the germline V gene are SGHDN and FVKESK. This CDR3 comprises 17 residues. The chain's CDR3 is CASSQDLEGWGSYEQYF. The CDR3 region has the DNA TGTGCCAGCAGCCAAGATCTAGAGGGTTGGGGCTCCTACGAGCAGTACTTC.

The DNA for the CDR3 is TGCGCCAGCAGCCCCGGACTAGCGGGAGGGACAGAGCAGTACTTC. This translates into CASSPGLAGGTEQYF. This rearrangement joins TRBV4-3 to TRBJ2-5; 15 bases match TRBD2. Germline values: CDR1 LGHNA, CDR2 YSLEER. The J segment lost 11 bases and the V segment lost 4 bases, leaving 8 bases of the junction unmatched. This CDR3 comprises 15 residues.

The chain combines TRBV12-5 with TRBJ2-1; TRBD2 aligns across 11 bases. Germline CDR1 reads LGHNT; CDR2 reads FRNRAP. Losses at the gene ends were 6 bases for V and 14 bases for J; bases not matched to a gene: 9. The CDR3 extends over 13 amino acids. The CDR3 loop is CASGDLAGGGKFF. In nucleotides, the CDR3 is TGTGCTAGTGGGGATCTAGCGGGAGGAGGCAAGTTCTTC.

As to this clone: Its ends do not fully match the called genes, so a read error is possible. The chain recombines TRBV9 with TRBJ2-3; 11 nucleotides agree with TRBD2. From germline, CDR1 is SGDLS and CDR2 YYNGEE. The CDR3 is made up of 12 amino acids. The CDR3 bases are TGTGCCAGTAGCGGGAGGGAAGATACGCAGTATTTT. As protein: CASSGREDTQYF.

The gene calls are TRBV18 and TRBJ1-1; the match to TRBD1 covers 7 bases. J gave up 3 bases and V 3 bases, and 13 bases lay outside the gene matches. The CDR3 spans 17 residues. Germline-derived CDR1 and CDR2 are KGHSH and LQKENI. The DNA of the CDR3 is TGTGCCAGCTCACCTCTGGGAGGCAGGGGGACGCACACTGAAGCTTTCTTT. Residues: CASSPLGGRGTHTEAFF.

This clone was seen only once. V gene TRBV10-3 combines with J gene TRBJ2-7; possibly TRBD1 for D (6 bases). Trimming pared 6 bases from V and 5 bases from J, leaving 11 bases between. The CDR3 extends over 12 amino acids. Germline V lookup: CDR1 ENHRY, CDR2 SYGVKD. The CDR3 region is CAISQGPHEQYF. Written as DNA, the CDR3 is TGTGCCATCAGCCAGGGGCCCCACGAGCAGTACTTC.

The chain recombines TRBV7-2 with TRBJ2-5, with 8 positions matching TRBD2. CDR1 and CDR2 from the germline V gene are SGHTA and FQGNSA. The CDR3 contains 17 residues. Losses at the gene ends were 2 bases for V and 5 bases for J; bases not matched to a gene: 13. The CDR3 is CASSLRAGAGGVETQYF. CDR3 nucleotides: TGTGCCAGCAGCTTAAGGGCGGGGGCGGGAGGTGTGGAGACCCAGTACTTC.

This clone was recorded only once. The rearrangement links TRBV2 to TRBJ2-7; 8 nucleotides match TRBD1. The CDR3 sequence is 14 residues long. The V and J ends lost 6 bases and 7 bases, in that order; junction bases with no gene match: 11. Looked up from germline, CDR1 is SNHLY and CDR2 is FYNNEI. The CDR3 DNA reads TGTGCCAGCAGGTTTGACAGGGGTAGTGGGGAGCAGTACTTC. As protein: CASRFDRGSGEQYF.

The V gene is TRBV5-1, the J gene TRBJ1-4; 10 bases are a match to TRBD1. J lost 5 bases, V lost 4 bases, and 5 bases had no gene match. The CDR3 loop spans 15 amino acids. CDR1 is SGHRS, CDR2 YFSETQ, per germline. CDR3 sequence: CASSPSTGGNEKLFF. The CDR3 DNA sequence: TGCGCCAGCAGCCCTTCGACAGGGGGCAATGAAAAACTGTTTTTT.

This chain links TRBV7-2 with TRBJ2-1, with 9 bases fitting TRBD1. This CDR3 contains 16 residues. J gave up 10 bases and V 1 base, and 11 bases lay outside the gene matches. The germline CDR1 and CDR2 sequences are SGHTA and FQGNSA. This CDR3 is CASSLEGDRAVKEQFF. The CDR3 DNA sequence: TGTGCCAGCAGCTTAGAGGGGGACAGGGCTGTGAAGGAGCAGTTCTTC.

This chain connects TRBV7-2 to TRBJ2-3; D remains ambiguous. The CDR3 has 13 residues. In germline, CDR1 is SGHTA, CDR2 FQGNSA. The V and J ends lost 6 bases and 1 base respectively, with 8 bases between them. The DNA of the CDR3 is TGTGCCAGCAGTTCACCAGGCACAGATACGCAGTATTTT. This sequence encodes CASSSPGTDTQYF.

This clone has more than one count but fewer than ten. Other DNA sequences in the sample encode the same CDR3. The CDR3 region is CATSAGLAANTGELFF. In DNA, the CDR3 is TGTGCCACCAGCGCCGGACTAGCGGCGAACACCGGGGAGCTGTTTTTT. The V call is TRBV15, the J call TRBJ2-2, with 10 nucleotides matching TRBD2. CDR1 is LNHNV, CDR2 YYDKDF, per germline (reference sequence). With 5 bases clipped from V and 0 bases from J, the junction kept 3 bases outside the gene matches. There are 16 residues in the CDR3.

The chain uses TRBV27 and TRBJ1-2; 8 nucleotides match TRBD1. After removal of 5 bases from V and 5 bases from J, the junction contained 19 bases not matched to a gene. Germline V CDR1 and CDR2: MNHEY, SMNVEV (reference sequence). The CDR3 is made up of 18 amino acids. The CDR3 DNA reads TGTGCCAGCAGTCGAAAGCTACAAACCGACAGGGGACCATATGGCTACACCTTC. Residues: CASSRKLQTDRGPYGYTF.

V usage is TRBV12-5 and J usage is TRBJ2-1; 12 nucleotides line up with TRBD2. This CDR3 contains 16 residues. The V gene end was trimmed by 4 bases and the J gene end by 9 bases; junction bases not matched to a gene: 10. The germline V gene encodes CDR1 LGHNT and CDR2 FRNRAP. The CDR3 DNA reads as TGTGCTAGTGGTTCCCCCGGACTAGCGGGACGATCTGAGCAGTTCTTC. Translating it yields CASGSPGLAGRSEQFF.